The 16 T cell receptor beta chains reported below all come from one sample, sequenced in a study of blood T cell repertoires in COVID-19. Profiling relied on immunoSEQ multiplex PCR, and the TCRdb table lists in-frame clones only, not all of them. The table has some 79,000 clones, around 89% seen once; the top ten hold approximately 15%. What was sequenced was peripheral blood. The receptors were gathered from a man aged 70-80 years with active or convalescent COVID-19.

CDR3: CASSYRGNGQPQHF. CDR3 bases: TGTGCCAGCAGTTACCGAGGGAACGGCCAGCCCCAGCATTTT. The chain is built from TRBV6-2 or TRBV6-3 and TRBJ1-5; the D is unclear. Germline CDR1 is MNHEY and CDR2 is SVGEGT. This CDR3 is 14 amino acids long. V was trimmed by 2 bases and J by 7 bases, leaving 12 bases between them.

As concerns this clone: This sample includes further DNA sequences coding for the same CDR3. The chain uses TRBV20-1 and TRBJ2-7, with 9 bases fitting TRBD1. CDR1 is DFQATT, CDR2 SNEGSKA, per germline (reference sequence). V lost 6 bases and J lost 5; bases outside the gene matches: 2. The CDR3 consists of 11 residues. CDR3 coding DNA: TGCAGTGCCGGACAGGGGAACGAGCAGTACTTC. Protein: CSAGQGNEQYF.

The chain couples TRBV6-6 to TRBJ1-6; maybe TRBD1 (6 bases). The CDR3 runs 15 residues. CDR1 and CDR2 from the germline V gene are MNHNY and SVGAGI (reference sequence). V was pared by 10 bases and J by 8 bases, with 21 bases between. CDR3 sequence reads: CATSQGGRADSPLHF. CDR3 DNA sequence: TGTGCCACCAGCCAAGGGGGTCGAGCTGATTCACCCCTCCACTTT.

This chain links TRBV30 with TRBJ1-4; TRBD1 might be the D (5 bases). CDR3 length equals 14 residues. The V end was cut by 4 bases, the J end by 4 bases, with 13 bases between. Germline-derived CDR1 and CDR2 are GTSNPN and SVGIG (reference sequence). The CDR3 region is CAWKIWQGNEKLFF. CDR3 nucleotides: TGTGCCTGGAAAATCTGGCAGGGTAATGAAAAACTGTTTTTT.

This clone was counted a single time. The chain employs TRBV6-4 and TRBJ1-6; D possibly corresponds to TRBD1 (6 bases). Per the germline V gene, CDR1 is MRHNA and CDR2 is SNTAGT. The ends were cut back, 7 bases at V and 2 bases at J, with 12 bases in the middle. The CDR3 spans 15 residues. CDR3 nucleotide sequence: TGTGCCAGCAAGGAGCGGGACACCTATAATTCACCCCTCCACTTT. As protein: CASKERDTYNSPLHF.

The chain employs TRBV18 and TRBJ2-5; D not resolved. CDR1 and CDR2 (germline): KGHSH, LQKENI. V lost 5 bases and J 4 bases, leaving 11 bases between the germline ends. The CDR3 totals 13 residues. CDR3 amino acids: CASSLGPGETQYF. DNA for the CDR3: TGTGCCAGCTCATTGGGCCCCGGAGAGACCCAGTACTTC.

This sequence joins TRBV9 and TRBJ2-3; D is perhaps TRBD2 (6 bases). The CDR3 has 14 residues. Trimming shortened V by 1 base and J by 5 bases, and 11 bases separated the two germline ends. The germline gives CDR1 SGDLS, CDR2 YYNGEE. CDR3 amino acids: CASSVRETGDTQYF. CDR3 coding DNA: TGTGCCAGCAGCGTACGGGAGACCGGAGATACGCAGTATTTT. Combining the CDR3 with reference TRBV9 and TRBJ2-3 gives the whole variable domain DSGVTQTPKHLITATGQRVTLRCSPRSGDLSVYWYQQSLDQGLQFLIQYYNGEERAKGNILERFSAQQFPDLHSELNLSSLELGDSALYFCASSVRETGDTQYFGPGTRLTVL.

This clone was picked up a small number of times. This chain joins TRBV5-1 and TRBJ2-7, with D perhaps TRBD2 (5 bases). The CDR3 sequence is 14 residues long. Trimming took off 2 bases at V and 0 bases at J, with 9 bases between the two ends. Looked up from germline, CDR1 is SGHRS and CDR2 is YFSETQ. The CDR3 sequence: CASSFGLPSYEQYF. The DNA of the CDR3 is TGCGCCAGCAGCTTCGGACTCCCCTCCTACGAGCAGTACTTC.

In this sample, this clone turned up once. The gene calls are TRBV7-3 and TRBJ2-5, with 9 positions matching TRBD1. Looked up from germline, CDR1 is SGHTA and CDR2 is FQGTGA. The CDR3 is 15 residues long. V was pared by 2 bases and J by 4 bases, with 5 bases of the junction left unmatched. CDR3 residues: CASSLGDRVPETQYF. CDR3 coding DNA: TGTGCCAGCAGCTTAGGGGACAGGGTCCCAGAGACCCAGTACTTC. The full variable domain, in which reference TRBV7-3 and TRBJ2-5 provide the parts outside the CDR3, is GAGVSQTPSNKVTEKGKYVELRCDPISGHTALYWYRQSLGQGPEFLIYFQGTGAADDSGLPNDRFFAVRPEGSVSTLKIQRTERGDSAVYLCASSLGDRVPETQYFGPGTRLLVL.

In its sample, this clone was seen once. The chain recombines TRBV28 with TRBJ1-1; D gene unclear. CDR3 length: 13 residues. Germline loops: CDR1 MDHEN, CDR2 SYDVKM. Trimming pared 10 bases from V and 0 bases from J, leaving 12 bases between. The CDR3: CATVLELNTEAFF. Here the CDR3 DNA reads TGTGCCACCGTTTTAGAACTGAACACTGAAGCTTTCTTT.

This clone was found once. The J gene is TRBJ2-7, the V gene TRBV28; 7 bases are a match to TRBD1. Germline V gene data show CDR1 as MDHEN and CDR2 as SYDVKM. The CDR3 totals 17 residues. V dropped 5 bases and J dropped 4; count of bases not matched to a gene: 17. The CDR3 DNA reads as TGTGCCAGCAGTGGGGGTTATTGGGGACAGATTTCTTACGAGCAGTACTTC. It translates to CASSGGYWGQISYEQYF.

V usage is TRBV28 and J usage is TRBJ1-5, with a possible D match to TRBD1 (5 bases). The length of the CDR3 is 14 residues. The V gene lost 5 bases and the J gene lost 7 bases, with 15 bases spanning the gap. Germline-derived CDR1 and CDR2 are MDHEN and SYDVKM. The CDR3 loop reads CASSPQGSRQPQHF. CDR3 in DNA: TGTGCCAGCAGTCCCCAGGGCTCACGACAGCCCCAGCATTTT.

The chain employs TRBV28 and TRBJ2-5, with TRBD2 identical over 10 bases. The ends lost 1 base at V and 5 bases at J; junction bases unmatched: 7. CDR1 is MDHEN, CDR2 SYDVKM, per germline. CDR3 length: 16 amino acids. The CDR3 DNA is TGTGCCAGCAGTTTATTGTCTAGCGGGAGTTCGGAGACCCAGTACTTC. This gives the protein CASSLLSSGSSETQYF.

The genes are TRBV30 and TRBJ1-6, with 8 bases identical to TRBD1. Germline CDR1 reads GTSNPN; CDR2 reads SVGIG (reference sequence). This CDR3 contains 12 residues. V trimming: 5 bases; J trimming: 7 bases; junction bases outside the gene matches: 1. CDR3 protein: CAWGTGNSPLHF. The DNA for the CDR3 is TGTGCCTGGGGGACAGGCAATTCACCCCTCCACTTT.

In its sample, this clone was seen a few times. This chain uses TRBV2 with TRBJ1-2; 9 bases align to TRBD1. V dropped 6 bases and J dropped 5; count of bases not matched to a gene: 19. The germline gives CDR1 SNHLY, CDR2 FYNNEI. The CDR3 has 18 amino acids. Here the CDR3 DNA reads TGTGCCAGCAGAGCGGGGAGGATCCGGGACAGGGAGATTTATGGCTACACCTTC. The encoded protein is CASRAGRIRDREIYGYTF.

The rearrangement links TRBV6-6 to TRBJ1-2; D remains unclear. Trimming pared 3 bases from V and 2 bases from J, leaving 10 bases between. The CDR3 totals 14 residues. Looked up from germline, CDR1 is MNHNY and CDR2 is SVGAGI (reference sequence). The CDR3 DNA reads as TGTGCCAGCAGTTATGGCAGGCCAAACTATGGCTACACCTTC. It codes for CASSYGRPNYGYTF.